Below are 22 T cell receptor beta chains sequenced from a single sample in a study of shared clonotypes between healthy human individuals. Naive-designated CD8 cells lacked CD45RO, were positively enriched for CCR7, and omitted terminally differentiated effector memory CD45RA+ cells. Generated by immunoSEQ multiplex PCR, the TCRdb table keeps only in-frame clones and is missing some. Of about 600,000 clones listed, around 95% are singletons. The material sequenced was naive CD8+ T cells sorted from blood. The receptors stem from a woman in her twenties or thirties in good health.

The V call is TRBV4-1, the J call TRBJ1-2, with D possibly being TRBD1 (5 bases). This CDR3 is built from 15 residues. Trimming shortened V by 0 bases and J by 6 bases, and 14 bases separated the two germline ends. Per the germline V gene, CDR1 is MGHRA and CDR2 is YSYEKL. The CDR3 loop reads CASSQDSGRFDGYTF. In nucleotides, the CDR3 is TGCGCCAGCAGCCAAGATTCAGGGCGGTTTGATGGCTACACCTTC.

The V call is TRBV28, the J call TRBJ1-5; D is unresolved. The germline gives CDR1 MDHEN, CDR2 SYDVKM. The CDR3 loop spans 16 amino acids. V dropped 1 base and J dropped 1 base, with 11 bases sitting between them. CDR3 residues: CASSLLGSGSNQPQHF. For the CDR3, the DNA is TGTGCCAGCAGTTTATTGGGGTCTGGGAGCAATCAGCCCCAGCATTTT.

This chain connects TRBV28 to TRBJ2-1; TRBD2 aligns across 11 bases. V lost 6 bases to trimming and J lost 4 bases; unmatched junction nucleotides: 5. Per germline, CDR1 MDHEN and CDR2 SYDVKM. This CDR3 contains 15 residues. The CDR3 is CASSSTSGIYNEQFF. The CDR3 DNA reads TGTGCCAGCAGCTCGACTAGCGGGATTTACAATGAGCAGTTCTTC.

J is TRBJ2-1 and V is TRBV19, with D unclear. Trimming left V 5 bases short and J 8 bases short, with 13 bases between. The germline gives CDR1 LNHDA, CDR2 SQIVND (reference sequence). The CDR3 runs to 13 residues. CDR3 sequence reads: CASSPRVAHEQFF. The DNA of the CDR3 is TGTGCCAGTAGTCCTCGGGTCGCCCATGAGCAGTTCTTC.

This clone was recorded once. The J gene is TRBJ2-1, the V gene TRBV21-1; no check of the table's D call, TRBD1, against the DNA was made. TRBV21-1 is given as a pseudogene. The CDR3 runs to 13 residues. CDR3 sequence reads: CASSKRPAGAQFF. In nucleotides, the CDR3 is TGTGCCAGCAGCAAACGACCAGCAGGGGCGCAGTTCTTC.

The V call is TRBV6-5, the J call TRBJ2-7; D perhaps matches TRBD1 (6 bases). CDR1 MNHEY and CDR2 SVGAGI come from the germline V gene. Trimming took 6 bases from V and 9 from J, leaving 24 bases between them. The CDR3 extends over 15 amino acids. Here the CDR3 DNA reads TGTGCCAGCAGACCTGACAGGAGTAGTCCGTATGGGCAGTACTTC. Translating it yields CASRPDRSSPYGQYF.

V is TRBV2 and J is TRBJ1-5; D unresolved. Trimming pared 4 bases from V and 2 bases from J, leaving 9 bases between. This CDR3 has 14 residues. Germline V gene sequence: CDR1 SNHLY, CDR2 FYNNEI. CDR3 amino acids: CASSVGSGNQPQHF. CDR3 in DNA: TGTGCCAGCAGTGTCGGGTCTGGCAATCAGCCCCAGCATTTT. Full variable domain (missing parts from reference TRBV2 and TRBJ1-5): EPEVTQTPSHQVTQMGQEVILRCVPISNHLYFYWYRQILGQKVEFLVSFYNNEISEKSEIFDDQFSVERPDGSNFTLKIRSTKLEDSAMYFCASSVGSGNQPQHFGDGTRLSIL.

This sequence joins TRBV5-1 and TRBJ1-1, with D perhaps matching TRBD1 (5 bases). This CDR3 is built from 14 residues. V lost 5 bases, J lost 4 bases, and 15 bases lay in between. Germline CDR1 reads SGHRS; CDR2 reads YFSETQ. CDR3 bases: TGCGCCAGCAGGGGGGACGAGGTCGGCACTGAAGCTTTCTTT. This translates into CASRGDEVGTEAFF.

The chain is built from TRBV28 and TRBJ2-7, with D possibly TRBD2 on 5 matching bases. V shed 5 bases and J shed 0 bases, with 14 bases lying between them. The CDR3 loop spans 15 amino acids. Germline V gene sequence: CDR1 MDHEN, CDR2 SYDVKM. The CDR3 sequence: CASSGVRAHSYEQYF. CDR3 DNA sequence: TGTGCCAGCAGTGGAGTGAGGGCCCACTCCTACGAGCAGTACTTC. The variable domain in full, with the rest retrieved from reference TRBV28 and TRBJ2-7, is DVKVTQSSRYLVKRTGEKVFLECVQDMDHENMFWYRQDPGLGLRLIYFSYDVKMKEKGDIPEGYSVSREKKERFSLILESASTNQTSMYLCASSGVRAHSYEQYFGPGTRLTVT.

The chain is built from TRBV10-1 and TRBJ2-7; 7 bases map to TRBD1. Germline V gives CDR1 WNHNN, CDR2 SYGVQD (reference sequence). CDR3 length: 16 residues. Unmatched junction bases numbered 17, after V lost 7 bases and J lost 5 bases. The CDR3 protein is CASTGLPGQSVHEQYF. CDR3 DNA sequence: TGCGCCAGCACTGGTTTACCGGGACAGTCGGTCCACGAGCAGTACTTC.

The chain links TRBV19 to TRBJ2-2; D uncertain. There are 14 residues in the CDR3. CDR1 and CDR2 (germline): LNHDA, SQIVND (reference sequence). The germline V and J ends were trimmed by 10 bases and 0 bases, with 12 bases remaining between them. The CDR3 sequence: CAISTAANTGELFF. For the CDR3, the DNA is TGTGCCATTTCGACTGCTGCGAACACCGGGGAGCTGTTTTTT.

This clone was seen only once. The rearrangement uses TRBV7-9 and TRBJ2-1; no clear D gene. The CDR3 has 14 residues. The V gene's germline CDR1 is SEHNR and CDR2 FQNEAQ (reference sequence). The germline V and J ends were trimmed by 7 bases and 4 bases, with 14 bases remaining between them. The CDR3 sequence: CASTPFDVYNEQFF. DNA of the CDR3: TGTGCCAGCACCCCTTTCGACGTTTACAATGAGCAGTTCTTC.

The genes are TRBV7-9 and TRBJ2-2; D perhaps matches TRBD2 (5 bases). Trimming removed 1 base at V and 4 bases at J, with 10 bases between. This CDR3 comprises 15 residues. The germline gives CDR1 SEHNR, CDR2 FQNEAQ (reference sequence). The CDR3 region is CASSLVSGSTGELFF. CDR3 bases: TGTGCCAGCAGCTTAGTAAGCGGATCCACCGGGGAGCTGTTTTTT.

The chain joins TRBV11-2 to TRBJ2-3; possibly TRBD2 for D (6 bases). CDR3 length: 13 residues. Germline V lookup: CDR1 SGHAT, CDR2 FQNNGV. Trimming took 5 bases from V and 11 from J, leaving 17 bases between them. The CDR3 spells CASSLSGIHGQYF. Here the CDR3 DNA reads TGTGCCAGCAGCCTTAGCGGTATTCATGGGCAGTATTTT.

V and J are TRBV6-4 and TRBJ2-2; 10 nucleotides line up with TRBD2. V lost 4 bases and J lost 3; bases outside the gene matches: 11. Germline V lookup: CDR1 MRHNA, CDR2 SNTAGT. This CDR3 has 18 residues. The CDR3 sequence: CASSAPQSGREYTGELFF. CDR3 DNA sequence: TGTGCCAGCAGTGCCCCTCAGAGCGGGAGGGAGTACACCGGGGAGCTGTTTTTT.

J is TRBJ2-1 and V is TRBV29-1; 9 nucleotides line up with TRBD2. CDR3 length: 14 residues. CDR1 SQVTM and CDR2 ANQGSEA come from the germline V gene. V lost 6 bases and J lost 3; bases outside the gene matches: 6. The CDR3 DNA sequence: TGCAGCGTGTTGGGACTAGCTGGCTACAATGAGCAGTTCTTC. Amino acids: CSVLGLAGYNEQFF.

The genes are TRBV2 and TRBJ2-7; TRBD1 matches 10 bases. Per the germline V gene, CDR1 is SNHLY and CDR2 is FYNNEI. Unmatched junction bases numbered 11, after V lost 8 bases and J lost 4 bases. The CDR3 runs 15 residues. The CDR3 DNA follows: TGTGCCAGCGGGGCTTATGGACAGGGGGTATACGAGCAGTACTTC. Its translation is CASGAYGQGVYEQYF.

This sequence joins TRBV5-8 and TRBJ2-1; 12 bases are a match to TRBD2. Losses at the gene ends were 3 bases for V and 4 bases for J; bases not matched to a gene: 2. CDR1 and CDR2 from the germline V gene are SGHTS and YDEGEE. The CDR3 length is 15 residues. CDR3 coding DNA: TGTGCCAGCAGCTGGGGACTAGCGGGTTACAATGAGCAGTTCTTC. Translated: CASSWGLAGYNEQFF. The full variable domain, completed using reference TRBV5-8 and TRBJ2-1, is EAGVTQSPTHLIKTRGQQATLRCSPISGHTSVYWYQQALGLGLQFLLWYDEGEERNRGNFPPRFSGRQFPNYSSELNVNALELEDSALYLCASSWGLAGYNEQFFGPGTRLTVL.

The chain combines TRBV9 with TRBJ2-7; D possibly corresponds to TRBD2 (6 bases). V lost 0 bases and J lost 3, with 10 bases in between. Germline V gives CDR1 SGDLS, CDR2 YYNGEE. The CDR3 runs 14 residues. The CDR3 bases are TGTGCCAGCAGCGTAGCGGAGGGGCACTACGAGCAGTACTTC. Protein product: CASSVAEGHYEQYF.

The rearrangement links TRBV6-6 to TRBJ1-1; D call uncertain. Germline V lookup: CDR1 MNHNY, CDR2 SVGAGI (reference sequence). This CDR3 spans 15 amino acids. V lost 0 bases and J 0 bases, leaving 8 bases between the germline ends. The CDR3 bases are TGTGCCAGCAGTTACTCTGGCATGGTGAACACTGAAGCTTTCTTT. Protein: CASSYSGMVNTEAFF.

CDR3 loop: CASSSNHFYEQYF. The DNA of the CDR3 is TGTGCCAGCAGTTCGAACCATTTCTACGAGCAGTACTTC. The gene calls are TRBV28 and TRBJ2-7; D is unclear. There are 13 residues in the CDR3. Trimming removed 4 bases at V and 3 bases at J, with 10 bases between. Germline CDR1 is MDHEN and CDR2 is SYDVKM.

The rearrangement uses TRBV28 and TRBJ2-1; D is uncertain. The germline V gene has CDR1 MDHEN and CDR2 SYDVKM. CDR3 size: 13 residues. V shed 8 bases and J shed 3 bases, with 11 bases lying between them. CDR3 loop: CASYASNYNEQFF. CDR3 nucleotide sequence: TGTGCCAGCTACGCGTCCAACTACAATGAGCAGTTCTTC.